This passage covers 20 T cell receptor beta chains from one sample sequenced in a study of beta chain features in type 1 diabetes. Study results and limitations: Shorter TCRB CDR3s, moderately but significantly so, were found in Type 1 diabetes patients in all four CD4+ subsets.

These TCRs are of unknown antigen specificity. Expressed TCRB transcripts got sequenced, as all isolated RNA was reverse transcribed. Only in-frame clones appear in the TCRdb table, and some are missing; sequencing was by immunoSEQ multiplex PCR. The sample shows about 160,000 clones, 6.5% to 8.5% of them seen only once. Material: central memory CD4+ T cells from blood. The receptors come from a woman younger than 30 with type 1 diabetes.

The V call is TRBV29-1, the J call TRBJ1-3; possibly TRBD1 for D (6 bases). With 6 bases removed from V and 2 bases from J, the gap between germline ends came to 8 bases. Germline loops: CDR1 SQVTM, CDR2 ANQGSEA. There are 12 residues in the CDR3. Here the CDR3 DNA reads TGCAGCGTCACAGGGACTGGAAACACCATATATTTT. Its protein product is CSVTGTGNTIYF.

This clone was seen a few times. The gene calls are TRBV29-1 and TRBJ2-1, with 8 bases fitting TRBD2. Trimming took 5 bases from V and 9 from J; bases not matched to a gene: 9. The CDR3 has 13 residues. CDR1 is SQVTM and CDR2 is ANQGSEA in the germline V gene. CDR3 in DNA: TGCAGCGTTCATGCGGGAGGTAATGGTGAGCAGTTCTTC. It is translated as CSVHAGGNGEQFF.

This clone was detected many times. This rearrangement joins TRBV11-2 to TRBJ2-7; TRBD1 is a possible D gene (6 bases). The CDR3 has 15 amino acids. Between the trimmed V and J ends, which lost 4 bases and 5 bases, there was a span of 18 bases. From germline, CDR1 is SGHAT and CDR2 FQNNGV. CDR3 in DNA: TGTGCCAGCAGCTCCATTTCAACAGGGTTCCACGAGCAGTACTTC. As protein: CASSSISTGFHEQYF.

V gene TRBV10-3 combines with J gene TRBJ2-3, with 10 bases that match TRBD2. CDR3 size: 18 residues. J lost 3 bases, V lost 6 bases, and 15 bases had no gene match. CDR1 is ENHRY, CDR2 SYGVKD, per germline. The CDR3 bases are TGTGCCATCAGAGCAGGGTCCGGAGCGGGAGGGAAAACAGATACGCAGTATTTT. Its protein is CAIRAGSGAGGKTDTQYF.

This clone was detected only a few times. The chain recombines TRBV2 with TRBJ2-2; 11 nucleotides align to TRBD2. The CDR3 runs to 16 residues. Germline lookup yields CDR1 SNHLY and CDR2 FYNNEI. With 6 bases clipped from V and 3 bases from J, the junction kept 6 bases outside the gene matches. The CDR3 loop is CASRIAGGRDTGELFF. The DNA for the CDR3 is TGTGCCAGCAGAATAGCGGGGGGGCGTGACACCGGGGAGCTGTTTTTT.

The chain carries TRBV7-9 and TRBJ1-6; a weak D match, TRBD1 (5 bases). Trimming removed 1 base from V and 8 bases from J, with 12 bases in between. Germline CDR1 and CDR2: SEHNR and FQNEAQ (reference sequence). The CDR3 totals 15 residues. The CDR3 DNA reads as TGTGCCAGCAGCTTAGGAAACAGGTTTTATTCACCCCTCCACTTT. Its protein product is CASSLGNRFYSPLHF.

The chain couples TRBV7-9 to TRBJ2-3; a possible D gene is TRBD2 (6 bases). The ends were cut back, 5 bases at V and 0 bases at J, with 18 bases in the middle. Germline V gene data show CDR1 as SEHNR and CDR2 as FQNEAQ (reference sequence). CDR3 size: 17 residues. This CDR3 reads CASSPARRGESTDTQYF. The CDR3 DNA reads TGTGCCAGCAGCCCCGCCCGGCGGGGAGAGAGCACAGATACGCAGTATTTT. Full variable domain (remainder filled in from reference TRBV7-9 and TRBJ2-3): DTGVSQNPRHKITKRGQNVTFRCDPISEHNRLYWYRQTLGQGPEFLTYFQNEAQLEKSRLLSDRFSAERPKGSFSTLEIQRTEQGDSAMYLCASSPARRGESTDTQYFGPGTRLTVL.

Only a few counts were recorded for this clone. The rearrangement uses TRBV2 and TRBJ1-4; D is possibly TRBD1 (6 bases). V lost 6 bases, J lost 2 bases, and 7 bases lay in between. CDR1 is SNHLY and CDR2 is FYNNEI in the germline V gene. This CDR3 contains 13 residues. The CDR3 loop is CASSGQTNEKLFF. CDR3 DNA: TGTGCCAGCAGCGGACAGACTAATGAAAAACTGTTTTTT.

The rearrangement joins TRBV6-5 to TRBJ2-7; 7 nucleotides line up with TRBD1. This CDR3 region has 15 residues. The junction had 6 bases not matched to a gene; V was cut back by 2 bases and J by 2 bases. Looked up from germline, CDR1 is MNHEY and CDR2 is SVGAGI. The CDR3 DNA reads as TGTGCCAGCAGTTACGCGACAGGGTCCGCCTACGAGCAGTACTTC. Translation gives CASSYATGSAYEQYF.

This clone has ten or more counts. The chain couples TRBV5-1 to TRBJ2-3; D is undetermined. Germline V gene sequence: CDR1 SGHRS, CDR2 YFSETQ. CDR3 length equals 14 residues. V lost 5 bases and J 4 bases, leaving 14 bases between the germline ends. CDR3 protein: CASSPLTLPDTQYF. In DNA form, the CDR3 reads TGCGCCAGCAGTCCGCTGACTTTACCAGATACGCAGTATTTT.

This clone was seen more than once but under ten times. V gene TRBV7-9 combines with J gene TRBJ2-7, with TRBD1 matching 8 bases. The CDR3 sequence is 14 residues long. Unmatched junction bases numbered 8, after V lost 3 bases and J lost 7 bases. Per the germline V gene, CDR1 is SEHNR and CDR2 is FQNEAQ (reference sequence). The CDR3 region is CASSLTGVPLEQYF. In DNA, the CDR3 is TGTGCCAGCAGCTTGACAGGGGTCCCCCTAGAGCAGTACTTC.

This chain links TRBV10-3 with TRBJ2-2, with 7 bases matching TRBD1. The CDR3 spans 16 residues. The germline CDR1 and CDR2 sequences are ENHRY and SYGVKD. J gave up 0 bases and V 4 bases, and 5 bases lay outside the gene matches. CDR3 residues: CAISVTGTANTGELFF. As DNA, the CDR3 is TGTGCCATCAGTGTAACCGGGACAGCGAACACCGGGGAGCTGTTTTTT.

Only a few counts were recorded for this clone. This rearrangement joins TRBV6-6 to TRBJ1-1; 7 positions agree with TRBD1. This CDR3 region has 13 residues. The germline gives CDR1 MNHNY, CDR2 SVGAGI (reference sequence). The trim removed 6 bases at V and 8 bases at J, leaving 9 bases unmatched. CDR3 sequence: CASSPDRVGEAFF. In DNA, the CDR3 is TGTGCCAGCAGCCCTGACAGGGTGGGCGAAGCTTTCTTT.

V and J are TRBV6-5 and TRBJ2-5; D possibly corresponds to TRBD2 (5 bases). Trimming shortened V by 5 bases and J by 3 bases, and 10 bases separated the two germline ends. This CDR3 has 13 amino acids. Germline V gene data show CDR1 as MNHEY and CDR2 as SVGAGI. The CDR3 DNA reads TGTGCCAGCAGTGAGGGCAGAGAAGAGACCCAGTACTTC. This gives the protein CASSEGREETQYF.

The sample holds many counts of this clone. The chain uses TRBV5-4 and TRBJ2-7; TRBD2 aligns across 7 bases. The CDR3 spans 15 residues. V was pared by 3 bases and J by 7 bases, with 13 bases of the junction left unmatched. In germline, CDR1 is SGHNT, CDR2 YYREEE (reference sequence). CDR3 DNA sequence: TGTGCCAGCAGCTGGGAGGGGACTACCGCGGGGGAGCAGTACTTC. It encodes CASSWEGTTAGEQYF.

This clone came up many times. The chain recombines TRBV2 with TRBJ1-5; the match to TRBD1 covers 9 bases. Per the germline V gene, CDR1 is SNHLY and CDR2 is FYNNEI. The CDR3 runs 16 residues. J lost 5 bases, V lost 4 bases, and 9 bases had no gene match. CDR3 DNA: TGTGCCAGCAGTGGAGATCCGGGACAGGGCTATCAGCCCCAGCATTTT. Protein sequence: CASSGDPGQGYQPQHF.

In its sample, this clone was seen a few times. The gene calls are TRBV27 and TRBJ1-3, with 7 bases matching TRBD1. With 5 bases clipped from V and 2 bases from J, the junction kept 6 bases outside the gene matches. The CDR3 length is 15 residues. Germline-derived CDR1 and CDR2 are MNHEY and SMNVEV (reference sequence). The chain's CDR3 is CASSPEQGPGNTIYF. The CDR3 DNA sequence: TGTGCCAGCAGTCCAGAACAGGGGCCTGGAAACACCATATATTTT.

This sequence joins TRBV11-3 and TRBJ2-1; 9 bases agree with TRBD1. V shed 5 bases, J shed 5 bases, and the junction held 4 bases outside the gene matches. The germline CDR1 and CDR2 sequences are SGHNT and YENEEA. CDR3 length: 14 residues. The CDR3 protein is CASSPGDRDNEQFF. The CDR3 DNA follows: TGTGCCAGCAGCCCAGGGGACAGGGACAATGAGCAGTTCTTC.

The CDR3 loop reads CASSLEDRAGSPLHF. The CDR3 coding sequence is TGTGCCAGCAGCTTGGAGGACAGGGCGGGGTCACCCCTCCACTTT. This chain joins TRBV5-4 and TRBJ1-6, with 8 bases lining up with TRBD1. The ends lost 0 bases at V and 10 bases at J; junction bases unmatched: 6. CDR1 is SGHNT and CDR2 is YYREEE in the germline V gene (reference sequence). CDR3 length equals 15 residues. Filled out from reference TRBV5-4 and TRBJ1-6, the complete variable domain reads ETGVTQSPTHLIKTRGQQVTLRCSSQSGHNTVSWYQQALGQGPQFIFQYYREEENGRGNFPPRFSGLQFPNYSSELNVNALELDDSALYLCASSLEDRAGSPLHFGNGTRLTVT.

The V gene is TRBV19, the J gene TRBJ1-2; 7 bases agree with TRBD1. CDR3 length: 14 residues. Losses at the gene ends were 7 bases for V and 2 bases for J; bases not matched to a gene: 7. Germline-derived CDR1 and CDR2 are LNHDA and SQIVND (reference sequence). CDR3 sequence: CASTPTGTNYGYTF. CDR3 nucleotides: TGTGCCAGTACCCCGACAGGGACAAACTATGGCTACACCTTC.